This record covers a single T cell receptor (beta chain). Its antigen remains unknown. At one boundary the junction diverges from the germline segment, which might be a read error. The V gene's germline CDR1 is SQVTM and CDR2 ANQGSEA. This CDR3 has 18 amino acids. The sample is drawn from a study of tumor-infiltrating lymphocytes in primary liver carcinoma. On the study more broadly: Both sexes were represented among patients, who were 30 to 69 years old. Tumors were staged T1-T3 N0M0 and measured 4.2 to 10 cm across. Samples returned roughly 3.5 to 8 million productive TCRbeta reads, a yield that was similar across tissue types.

General study results and limits: Because of bulk unsorted sampling, CD4+ and CD8+ repertoires were not subjected to comparison.

Blood RNA came from unsorted whole blood; germline DNA was also extracted. From 450 to 600 ng total RNA, TCR beta cDNA was generated with a primer in the constant region. Libraries covering TCR beta were generated through three nested multiplex PCR rounds (using a slightly modified ARM-PCR). TRBV1-TRBV30 forward primers paired with a C-beta reverse primer drove the first two PCR rounds, around 10 cycles each. TCRdb independently ran MiXCR on the multiplex PCR reads; one entry per CDR3 protein. The sample includes under 200,000 distinct CDR3 sequences, 65% of them seen just once. The clonotype was recovered from a woman aged 55-70 years with primary liver carcinoma and hepatitis B virus infection. This sequence joins TRBV29-1 and TRBJ2-3; D may match TRBD1 or TRBD2 (5 bases each). The sequenced sample was peripheral blood. This chain's CDR3 is CSDEASGRVGVITDTQYF. The CDR3 bases are TGCAGCGATGAAGCGTCGGGCAGGGTGGGGGTTATCACAGATACGCAGTATTTT.